The next 9 T cell receptor beta chains were all read from a single sample in a study of neurological immune-mediated disorders (dated by TCRdb to about 2019). The method was 5' RACE. Sequenced on an Illumina HiSeq 2500. TCRdb itself trimmed the public reads at Q25 with fastp, ran MiXCR and retained productive beta chains. One record per CDR3 amino acid sequence lists the most common genes and DNA. Here the sample has tens of thousands of distinct CDR3 sequences; 3.4% occur a single time. Over 3.5% of the sample is held by the ten biggest clonotypes. The material sequenced was PBMCs. The receptors shown here come from a man aged 35 to 55 with multiple sclerosis.

This clonotype was picked up many times. The chain joins TRBV14 to TRBJ1-1; a possible D gene is TRBD1 (5 bases). Germline V gene sequence: CDR1 SGHDN, CDR2 FVKESK. This CDR3 is built from 14 residues. Trimming pared 4 bases from V and 7 bases from J, leaving 16 bases between. The CDR3 is CASSPQDPGGEAFF. The CDR3, as DNA: TGTGCCAGCAGCCCCCAAGACCCGGGGGGTGAAGCTTTCTTT.

The genes are TRBV7-9 and TRBJ2-2; D perhaps matches TRBD1 (6 bases). V was clipped by 3 bases and J by 8 bases, with 16 bases between them. The CDR3 covers 15 residues. CDR1 and CDR2 (germline): SEHNR, FQNEAQ (reference sequence). The CDR3 sequence: CASSFGQGNAGELFF. The CDR3 nucleotides read TGTGCCAGCAGCTTCGGGCAGGGGAACGCTGGGGAGCTGTTTTTT.

The table lists this clonotype with many counts. The J gene is TRBJ2-3, the V gene TRBV5-8; D possibly corresponds to TRBD2 (5 bases). Trimming stripped 2 bases from V and 0 bases from J, with 19 bases between. The germline CDR1 and CDR2 sequences are SGHTS and YDEGEE. The CDR3 contains 18 residues. In nucleotides, the CDR3 is TGTGCCAGCAGCTTCCCCCCGTCTGGGAGCTATAGCACAGATACGCAGTATTTT. This codes for CASSFPPSGSYSTDTQYF.

The table lists this clonotype with many counts. The chain is built from TRBV7-8 and TRBJ2-2; 7 bases are shared with TRBD2. From germline, CDR1 is SGHVS and CDR2 FQNEAQ. With V trimmed by 5 bases and J by 9 bases, 18 bases remained unmatched. The length of the CDR3 is 17 residues. CDR3 sequence (DNA): TGTGCCAGCAGCGTTCGGCGGGGGTCTAGAGGAGACTGGGAGCTGTTTTTT. Translating gives CASSVRRGSRGDWELFF.

With regard to this clonotype: A clone one base away is much larger, so this may be a read error. The chain combines TRBV19 with TRBJ2-1; 10 positions match TRBD1. The length of the CDR3 is 14 residues. The J segment lost 9 bases and the V segment lost 5 bases, leaving 7 bases of the junction unmatched. CDR1 and CDR2 from the germline V gene are LNHDA and SQIVND (reference sequence). CDR3 protein: CASSHTGTGAEQFF. The CDR3 coding sequence is TGTGCCAGTAGTCACACCGGGACAGGGGCTGAGCAGTTCTTC.

This clonotype was observed at least ten times. This chain uses TRBV5-5 with TRBJ2-2; either TRBD1 or TRBD2 may supply D (6 bases each). V lost 1 base and J 4 bases, leaving 11 bases between the germline ends. The CDR3 runs 15 residues. CDR1 is SGHKS, CDR2 YYEKEE, per germline (reference sequence). In DNA form, the CDR3 reads TGTGCCAGCAGCTTGACGGGGGCGAGCACCGGGGAGCTGTTTTTT. It specifies CASSLTGASTGELFF.

This clonotype was seen many times. The V gene is TRBV12-3 or TRBV12-4, the J gene TRBJ2-3; possibly TRBD1 or TRBD2 for D (6 bases each). V lost 0 bases to trimming and J lost 3 bases, with 13 bases between them. This CDR3 is 16 amino acids long. The CDR3 loop reads CASSLAAEGVTDTQYF. DNA of the CDR3: TGTGCCAGCAGTTTAGCGGCGGAGGGGGTAACAGATACGCAGTATTTT.

There are many counts of this clonotype. V gene TRBV5-5 combines with J gene TRBJ1-1, with 10 positions matching TRBD1. Germline V gene sequence: CDR1 SGHKS, CDR2 YYEKEE (reference sequence). J lost 0 bases, V lost 4 bases, and 6 bases had no gene match. The CDR3 spans 16 residues. The CDR3 loop is CASSVGQGHMNTEAFF. CDR3 DNA sequence: TGTGCCAGCAGCGTGGGACAGGGGCACATGAACACTGAAGCTTTCTTT.

This clonotype was counted ten times or more. J is TRBJ1-5 and V is TRBV20-1; D not certain. The V gene's germline CDR1 is DFQATT and CDR2 SNEGSKA (reference sequence). V lost 4 bases, J lost 1 base, and 14 bases lay in between. This CDR3 has 15 amino acids. The CDR3 DNA reads as TGCAGTGCTAATTCCCCTCAGCCGAGCAATCAGCCCCAGCATTTT. Amino acid sequence: CSANSPQPSNQPQHF.